This TCR beta chain stems from a study of blood T cell repertoires in COVID-19. On the study more broadly: Nucleic acid was either cDNA or gDNA, and it came from T cells, B-cell-depleted T cells, or PBMCs.

In the original workflow: Amplification from reference gene primers served as the basis for estimated nucleated cell counts. Clones were read by immunoSEQ multiplex PCR, and TCRdb kept only the in-frame ones, dropping some. Clone size and the V and J calls come from that table; the DNA yielded D and trimming. The data show approximately 130,000 clones, with 80% to 90% seen just once and around 30% held by the top ten. CDR3 length: 13 residues. In germline, CDR1 is SGHAT, CDR2 FQNNGV. V was pared by 2 bases and J by 0 bases, with 5 bases between. This clone has more than one count but fewer than ten. J is TRBJ2-7 and V is TRBV11-2, with D unresolved. Sequencing was performed on peripheral blood. The source of this sequence is a man aged 70-80 years with active or convalescent COVID-19. CDR3 sequence reads: CASSLQSSYEQYF. The CDR3, as DNA: TGTGCCAGCAGCTTACAGTCCTCCTACGAGCAGTACTTC.